The sequence of this T cell receptor beta chain was determined in a study of blood T cells in healthy people across ages. The V end was cut by 4 bases, the J end by 8 bases, with 20 bases between. Germline V gene lookup returns CDR1 SNHLY and CDR2 FYNNEI. The CDR3 runs to 16 residues. The second PCR ran roughly 6 to 11 cycles with a sample-barcoded 5' primer and J-beta primers. All samples yielded 2.5 million or more CDR3-containing paired-end reads. TCRdb processed the 5' RACE reads anew with MiXCR; each CDR3 protein has one entry. In the table there are 1.8 million or so distinct CDR3 sequences, roughly 43% of which are singletons. Per sample, no less than 5.5 micrograms of total RNA were extracted. General study points: When one million T cells were used, diversity estimates were thought to be underestimates.

This clonotype has only a few counts. Its antigen is still unknown. The specimen sequenced was blood. The chain recombines TRBV2 with TRBJ1-4; the D gene is possibly TRBD1 (6 bases). This TCR was sampled from a human donor in good health. CDR3 sequence: CASSVSQSGEREKLFF. The CDR3 DNA reads TGTGCCAGCAGTGTGTCACAATCAGGGGAGAGAGAAAAACTGTTTTTT.